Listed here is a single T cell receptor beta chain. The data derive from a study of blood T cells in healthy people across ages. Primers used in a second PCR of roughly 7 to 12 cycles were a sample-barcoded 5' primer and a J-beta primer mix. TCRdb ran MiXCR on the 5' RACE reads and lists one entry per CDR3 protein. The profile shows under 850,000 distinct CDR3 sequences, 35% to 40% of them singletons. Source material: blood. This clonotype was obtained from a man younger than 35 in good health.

DNA for the CDR3: TGCAGGGCTCGACAGGGAATCACTGAAGCTTTCTTT. Translated, it gives CRARQGITEAFF. The J gene is TRBJ1-1, the V gene TRBV20-1, with 7 bases that match TRBD1. CDR3 length: 12 residues. Germline CDR1 is DFQATT and CDR2 is SNEGSKA (reference sequence).